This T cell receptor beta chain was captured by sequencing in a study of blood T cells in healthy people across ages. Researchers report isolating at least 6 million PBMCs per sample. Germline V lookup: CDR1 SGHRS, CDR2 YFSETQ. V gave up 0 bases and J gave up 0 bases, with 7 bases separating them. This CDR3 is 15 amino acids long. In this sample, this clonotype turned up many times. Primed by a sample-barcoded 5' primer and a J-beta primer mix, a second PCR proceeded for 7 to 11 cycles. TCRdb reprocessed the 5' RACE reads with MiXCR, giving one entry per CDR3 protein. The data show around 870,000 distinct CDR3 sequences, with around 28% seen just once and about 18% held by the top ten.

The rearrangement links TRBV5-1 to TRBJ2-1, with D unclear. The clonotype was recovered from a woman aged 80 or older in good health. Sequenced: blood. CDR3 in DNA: TGCGCCAGCAGCTTGGAACAGAGCTCCTACAATGAGCAGTTCTTC. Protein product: CASSLEQSSYNEQFF.